One and the same sample provided the 24 T cell receptor beta chains below, sequenced in a study of blood T cell repertoires in COVID-19. Data came from immunoSEQ multiplex PCR; TCRdb stores just in-frame clones and leaves some out. This sample has over 110,000 clones, with around 90% found just once. The source material was peripheral blood. These receptors all stem from an older man with acute or convalescent COVID-19.

The chain is built from TRBV16 and TRBJ1-5; D possibly corresponds to TRBD1 (6 bases). With 3 bases removed from V and 7 bases from J, the gap between germline ends came to 16 bases. The germline gives CDR1 KGHSY, CDR2 FQNENV. The CDR3 totals 15 residues. The CDR3 region is CASSQRGGAWQPQHF. CDR3 bases: TGTGCCAGCAGCCAGAGAGGGGGGGCTTGGCAGCCCCAGCATTTT. Variable domain in full (rest from reference TRBV16 and TRBJ1-5): GEEVAQTPKHLVRGEGQKAKLYCAPIKGHSYVFWYQQVLKNEFKFLISFQNENVFDETGMPKERFSAKCLPNSPCSLEIQATKLEDSAVYFCASSQRGGAWQPQHFGDGTRLSIL.

The V and J genes are TRBV24-1 and TRBJ2-3; 8 nucleotides match TRBD2. Per germline, CDR1 KGHDR and CDR2 SFDVKD. This CDR3 contains 18 residues. Germline trimming cut 3 bases from V and 4 bases from J; bases unmatched to any gene: 14. The CDR3 region has the DNA TGTGCCACCAGTGATAGCGGCGGGGGGACCGCACAGGCAGATACGCAGTATTTT. This translates into CATSDSGGGTAQADTQYF.

V gene TRBV12-3 or TRBV12-4 combines with J gene TRBJ1-2, with D unresolved. The CDR3 has 13 residues. V lost 2 bases and J lost 5, with 9 bases in between. This chain's CDR3 is CASSLIGAYGYTF. The CDR3 DNA reads TGTGCCAGCAGTTTAATAGGAGCTTATGGCTACACCTTC.

The chain has TRBV5-4 and TRBJ2-7; 14 nucleotides line up with TRBD2. Germline assignment: CDR1 SGHNT and CDR2 YYREEE (reference sequence). The CDR3 is 15 amino acids. J gave up 6 bases and V 4 bases, and 6 bases lay outside the gene matches. In nucleotides, the CDR3 is TGTGCCAGCAGCCCGACTAGCGGGAGGGAAGGCGAGCAGTACTTC. This gives the protein CASSPTSGREGEQYF. The full variable domain, with the rest looked up from reference TRBV5-4 and TRBJ2-7, is ETGVTQSPTHLIKTRGQQVTLRCSSQSGHNTVSWYQQALGQGPQFIFQYYREEENGRGNFPPRFSGLQFPNYSSELNVNALELDDSALYLCASSPTSGREGEQYFGPGTRLTVT.

The V and J genes are TRBV3-1 (or the pseudogene TRBV3-2) and TRBJ1-1; 9 positions agree with TRBD1. Trimming took 5 bases from V and 3 from J; bases not matched to a gene: 13. The CDR3 loop spans 17 amino acids. The germline V gene encodes CDR1 LGHDT and CDR2 YNNKEL (reference sequence). DNA of the CDR3: TGTGCCAGCAGCGCTACCGGGACAGGGAGTAAGTACACTGAAGCTTTCTTT. Translated: CASSATGTGSKYTEAFF.

The chain couples TRBV10-2 to TRBJ2-5, with D hard to call. CDR3 length equals 13 residues. From germline, CDR1 is WSHSY and CDR2 SAAADI. V lost 2 bases and J lost 5, with 9 bases in between. The CDR3 sequence: CASSELGAETQYF. The CDR3 region has the DNA TGCGCCAGCAGTGAGCTGGGCGCGGAGACCCAGTACTTC.

J is TRBJ2-3 and V is TRBV11-2, with a tentative D call TRBD1 (5 bases). This CDR3 is 15 amino acids long. The V gene's germline CDR1 is SGHAT and CDR2 FQNNGV. Trimming took off 5 bases at V and 9 bases at J, with 21 bases between the two ends. The CDR3 region has the DNA TGTGCCAGCAGCCCGAGTACCTACCCAGGGTTAACGCAGTATTTT. It yields the protein CASSPSTYPGLTQYF. Full variable domain (missing parts from reference TRBV11-2 and TRBJ2-3): EAGVAQSPRYKIIEKRQSVAFWCNPISGHATLYWYQQILGQGPKLLIQFQNNGVVDDSQLPKDRFSAERLKGVDSTLKIQPAKLEDSAVYLCASSPSTYPGLTQYFGPGTRLTVL.

The gene calls are TRBV10-3 and TRBJ2-2, with 14 nucleotides matching TRBD2. This CDR3 contains 18 residues. Germline V CDR1 and CDR2: ENHRY, SYGVKD. Trimming cost V 7 bases and J 4 bases; bases outside gene matches: 11. The CDR3 nucleotides read TGTGCCATCACCGGGACTAGCGGGGGAGAACGAGGCACCGGGGAGCTGTTTTTT. Amino acid sequence: CAITGTSGGERGTGELFF.

This clone was detected only a few times. The genes are TRBV27 and TRBJ2-7; TRBD1 matches at 12 bases. Germline trimming cut 5 bases from V and 6 bases from J; bases unmatched to any gene: 11. The CDR3 has 16 amino acids. Per the germline V gene, CDR1 is MNHEY and CDR2 is SMNVEV (reference sequence). The CDR3 is CASSKRWGQGASEQYF. For the CDR3, the DNA is TGTGCCAGCAGTAAAAGGTGGGGACAGGGGGCCTCCGAGCAGTACTTC.

The chain carries TRBV4-2 and TRBJ1-1; D is undetermined. The germline CDR1 and CDR2 sequences are LGHNA and YNFKEQ. The CDR3 totals 15 residues. Trimming cost V 1 base and J 1 base, with 10 bases left between them. This CDR3 is CASSQAPGSNTEAFF. CDR3 DNA: TGTGCCAGCAGCCAAGCCCCCGGGTCGAACACTGAAGCTTTCTTT.

The chain uses TRBV5-4 and TRBJ1-2; D ambiguous. The germline V and J ends were trimmed by 3 bases and 7 bases, with 16 bases remaining between them. The CDR3 runs 14 residues. CDR1 and CDR2 (germline): SGHNT, YYREEE (reference sequence). CDR3 sequence (DNA): TGTGCCAGCAGCTCAAACCGGGAGCTTACTGGCTACACCTTC. This codes for CASSSNRELTGYTF.

This chain links TRBV2 with TRBJ1-5; the match to TRBD1 covers 8 bases. V was clipped by 2 bases and J by 0 bases; unmatched bases: 3. CDR1 is SNHLY and CDR2 is FYNNEI in the germline V gene. The CDR3 consists of 16 residues. CDR3 in DNA: TGTGCCAGCAGTGAACGAGGGACAGGTAGCAATCAGCCCCAGCATTTT. It encodes CASSERGTGSNQPQHF. The full variable domain, its missing parts supplied by reference TRBV2 and TRBJ1-5, is EPEVTQTPSHQVTQMGQEVILRCVPISNHLYFYWYRQILGQKVEFLVSFYNNEISEKSEIFDDQFSVERPDGSNFTLKIRSTKLEDSAMYFCASSERGTGSNQPQHFGDGTRLSIL.

The chain is built from TRBV28 and TRBJ2-7, with 7 bases identical to TRBD1. V was clipped by 4 bases and J by 1 base; unmatched bases: 10. The germline V gene has CDR1 MDHEN and CDR2 SYDVKM. CDR3 length: 16 residues. Here the CDR3 DNA reads TGTGCCAGCAGTTATGACCGGGACAGCAATTCCTACGAGCAGTACTTC. Protein: CASSYDRDSNSYEQYF.

The chain links TRBV5-1 to TRBJ1-4; no clear D. This CDR3 is 16 amino acids long. The V and J ends lost 4 bases and 0 bases respectively, with 13 bases between them. Germline V gene lookup returns CDR1 SGHRS and CDR2 YFSETQ. The CDR3 bases are TGCGCCAGCAGCCTAAACAGTCTTGCAACTAATGAAAAACTGTTTTTT. As protein: CASSLNSLATNEKLFF.

The V gene is TRBV28, the J gene TRBJ1-1; D not certain. Trimming pared 7 bases from V and 7 bases from J, leaving 10 bases between. CDR1 is MDHEN and CDR2 is SYDVKM in the germline V gene. CDR3 length: 11 amino acids. CDR3 in DNA: TGTGCCAGCACCACTAGCAGTGAAGCTTTCTTT. Its translation: CASTTSSEAFF.

The V and J genes are TRBV19 and TRBJ2-1; weak D call: TRBD1 (6 bases). V lost 4 bases and J lost 8, with 21 bases in between. The CDR3 length is 16 residues. The germline V gene has CDR1 LNHDA and CDR2 SQIVND (reference sequence). The CDR3 nucleotides are TGTGCCAGTAGTAAGGTCCGGGGACAAGGTGGGGATGAGCAGTTCTTC. This sequence encodes CASSKVRGQGGDEQFF.

This chain links TRBV5-1 with TRBJ2-5, with a tentative D call TRBD2 (5 bases). Deletions cut 0 bases from V and 4 bases from J, with 10 bases between. This CDR3 comprises 14 residues. Per germline, CDR1 SGHRS and CDR2 YFSETQ. CDR3 sequence (DNA): TGCGCCAGCAGCTTGGTGCCGGGGTTAGAGACCCAGTACTTC. Translation: CASSLVPGLETQYF.

V is TRBV18 and J is TRBJ1-1, with 7 bases lining up with TRBD1. The J segment lost 0 bases and the V segment lost 4 bases, leaving 2 bases of the junction unmatched. The length of the CDR3 is 14 residues. The V gene's germline CDR1 is KGHSH and CDR2 LQKENI. In nucleotides, the CDR3 is TGTGCCAGCTCACGAGACAGGGTGAACACTGAAGCTTTCTTT. Translating it yields CASSRDRVNTEAFF.

The chain employs TRBV7-9 and TRBJ2-1; 7 nucleotides line up with TRBD2. The V segment lost 5 bases and the J segment 0 bases; nucleotides outside the gene matches: 7. The germline V gene encodes CDR1 SEHNR and CDR2 FQNEAQ (reference sequence). CDR3 length: 16 amino acids. CDR3 sequence: CASSEGRGSSYNEQFF. The CDR3 coding sequence is TGTGCCAGCAGCGAGGGGCGGGGGAGCTCCTACAATGAGCAGTTCTTC.

The chain combines TRBV15 with TRBJ1-1; D gene uncertain. The CDR3 is made up of 14 amino acids. Germline V gene data show CDR1 as LNHNV and CDR2 as YYDKDF (reference sequence). The V end lost 1 base, the J end lost 5 bases, and 11 bases lay between the germline ends. The CDR3 loop is CATSRASVRTEAFF. DNA of the CDR3: TGTGCCACCAGCAGAGCTTCGGTGAGGACTGAAGCTTTCTTT. Based on the CDR3 plus reference TRBV15 and TRBJ1-1, the full variable domain is DAMVIQNPRYQVTQFGKPVTLSCSQTLNHNVMYWYQQKSSQAPKLLFHYYDKDFNNEADTPDNFQSRRPNTSFCFLDIRSPGLGDTAMYLCATSRASVRTEAFFGQGTRLTVV.

The chain is built from TRBV5-8 and TRBJ2-1; 11 bases map to TRBD2. The CDR3 runs to 15 residues. After removal of 7 bases from V and 1 base from J, the junction contained 4 bases not matched to a gene. The germline V gene encodes CDR1 SGHTS and CDR2 YDEGEE. This CDR3 is CASVLAGGSYNEQFF. CDR3 DNA sequence: TGTGCCAGCGTCCTAGCGGGAGGATCCTACAATGAGCAGTTCTTC. Together with reference TRBV5-8 and TRBJ2-1, the CDR3 gives the full variable domain: EAGVTQSPTHLIKTRGQQATLRCSPISGHTSVYWYQQALGLGLQFLLWYDEGEERNRGNFPPRFSGRQFPNYSSELNVNALELEDSALYLCASVLAGGSYNEQFFGPGTRLTVL.

The chain has TRBV11-2 and TRBJ2-2; perhaps TRBD1 as D (5 bases). Trimming pared 3 bases from V and 1 base from J, leaving 9 bases between. The CDR3 is 15 residues long. Looked up from germline, CDR1 is SGHAT and CDR2 is FQNNGV. The CDR3 loop reads CASSFQQVNTGELFF. The CDR3 nucleotides are TGTGCCAGCAGCTTCCAACAGGTGAACACCGGGGAGCTGTTTTTT.

CDR3 in DNA: TGCAGTGCTAGTGCTAGCAGACTGTCAGATACGCAGTATTTT. It translates to CSASASRLSDTQYF. The chain joins TRBV20-1 to TRBJ2-3, with D possibly TRBD2 on 5 matching bases. CDR1 is DFQATT, CDR2 SNEGSKA, per germline (reference sequence). The CDR3 is 14 amino acids. Trimming took 3 bases from V and 4 from J, leaving 14 bases between them.

The chain is built from TRBV3-1 (or the pseudogene TRBV3-2) and TRBJ1-6; 10 nucleotides line up with TRBD1. V shed 4 bases and J 9 bases; nucleotides not matched to a gene: 6. Germline V lookup: CDR1 LGHDT, CDR2 YNNKEL (reference sequence). The CDR3 is 15 amino acids. CDR3 region: CASSPMGTGVSPLHF. CDR3 nucleotides: TGTGCCAGCAGCCCCATGGGGACAGGGGTTTCACCCCTCCACTTT.